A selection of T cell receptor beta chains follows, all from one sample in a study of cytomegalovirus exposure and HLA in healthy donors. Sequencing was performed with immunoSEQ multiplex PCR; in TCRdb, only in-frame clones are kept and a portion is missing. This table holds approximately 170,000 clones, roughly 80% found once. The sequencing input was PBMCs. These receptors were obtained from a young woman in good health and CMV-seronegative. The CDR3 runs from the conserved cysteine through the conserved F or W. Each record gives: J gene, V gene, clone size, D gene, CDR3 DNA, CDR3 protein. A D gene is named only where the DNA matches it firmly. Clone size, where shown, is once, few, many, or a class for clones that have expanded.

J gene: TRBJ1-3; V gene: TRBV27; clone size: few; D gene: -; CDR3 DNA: TGTGCCAGCAGTCTTCAGGGAACTCATCCCGCAGGCAGCCCTGGAAACACCATATATTTT; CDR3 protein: CASSLQGTHPAGSPGNTIYF
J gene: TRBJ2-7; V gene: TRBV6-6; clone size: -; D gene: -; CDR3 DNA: TGTGCCAGCAGTTATAAGGACTACTCCTACGAGCAGTACTTC; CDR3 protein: CASSYKDYSYEQYF
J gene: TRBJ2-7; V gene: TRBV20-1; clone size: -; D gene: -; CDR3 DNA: TGCAGTGCTAGGGAGGCGTACGAGCAGTACTTC; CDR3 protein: CSAREAYEQYF
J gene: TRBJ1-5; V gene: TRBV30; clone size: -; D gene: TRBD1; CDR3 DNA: TGTGCCTGGAGTGGAGGACAGGTTCTTAGCAATCAGCCCCAGCATTTT; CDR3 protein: CAWSGGQVLSNQPQHF
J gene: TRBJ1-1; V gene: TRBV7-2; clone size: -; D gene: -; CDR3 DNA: TGTGCCAGCAGCATAACGGTGAACACTGAAGCTTTCTTT; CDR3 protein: CASSITVNTEAFF
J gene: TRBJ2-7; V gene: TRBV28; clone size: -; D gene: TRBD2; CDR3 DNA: TGTGCCAGCAGTTTAATGACCTATTACAAGCGGGAGGGCCTCCCTGAGCAGTACTTC; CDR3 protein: CASSLMTYYKREGLPEQYF
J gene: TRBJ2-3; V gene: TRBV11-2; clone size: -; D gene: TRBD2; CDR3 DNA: TGTGCCAGCAGCCTGGCGGGGGGGGGCCACACAGATACGCAGTATTTT; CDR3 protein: CASSLAGGGHTDTQYF
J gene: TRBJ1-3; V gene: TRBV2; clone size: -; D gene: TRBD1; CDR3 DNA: TGTGCCAGCACCGGGACAGTAACGAACACCATATATTTT; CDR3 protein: CASTGTVTNTIYF
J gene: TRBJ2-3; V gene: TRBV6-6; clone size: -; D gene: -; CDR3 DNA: TGTGCCAGCAGTTACTGGGCCCAAAGCACCACAGATACGCAGTATTTT; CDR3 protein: CASSYWAQSTTDTQYF
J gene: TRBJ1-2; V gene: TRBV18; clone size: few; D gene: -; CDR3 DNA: TGTGCCAGCTCACCTACAGGACAGTCCTATGGCTACACCTTC; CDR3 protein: CASSPTGQSYGYTF
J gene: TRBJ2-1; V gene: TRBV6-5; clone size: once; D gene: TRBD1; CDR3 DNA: TGTGCCAGCAGAAGACAGGGGGCGTACAATGAGCAGTTCTTC; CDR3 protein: CASRRQGAYNEQFF
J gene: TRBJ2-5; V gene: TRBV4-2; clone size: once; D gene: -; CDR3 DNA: TGTGCCAGCAGCCAAAGGGCTAGCGACCCGTTAGGACAAGAGACCCAGTACTTC; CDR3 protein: CASSQRASDPLGQETQYF
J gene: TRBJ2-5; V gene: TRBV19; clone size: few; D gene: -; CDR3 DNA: TGTGCCAGTAGTATTAGGCGGGTTGGGTACCAAGAGACCCAGTACTTC; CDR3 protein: CASSIRRVGYQETQYF
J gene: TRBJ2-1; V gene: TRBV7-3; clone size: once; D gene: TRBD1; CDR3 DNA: TGTGCCAGCAGCTTCGGGACAGGGGGCCTGGGGGAGCAGTTCTTC; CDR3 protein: CASSFGTGGLGEQFF
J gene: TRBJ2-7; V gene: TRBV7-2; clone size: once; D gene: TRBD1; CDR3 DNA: TGTGCCACCAACAGGGGTGCCTACGAGCAGTACTTC; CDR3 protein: CATNRGAYEQYF
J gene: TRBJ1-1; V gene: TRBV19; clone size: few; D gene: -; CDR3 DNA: TGTGCCAGTAGTATAGAGGGAACAGGGCAAACTGAAGCTTTCTTT; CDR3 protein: CASSIEGTGQTEAFF
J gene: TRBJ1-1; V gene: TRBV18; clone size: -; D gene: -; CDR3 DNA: TGTGCCAGCTCAGGCTCAGGGATGAACACTGAAGCTTTCTTT; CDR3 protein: CASSGSGMNTEAFF
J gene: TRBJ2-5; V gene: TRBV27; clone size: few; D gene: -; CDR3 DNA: TGTGCCAGCAGTCGGACTATCCCCCTGGGGGAGCAGTACTTC; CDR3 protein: CASSRTIPLGEQYF
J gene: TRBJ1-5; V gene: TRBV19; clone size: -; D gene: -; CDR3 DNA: TGTGCCAGTAGTATATCCTCTAATCAGCCCCAGCATTTT; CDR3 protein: CASSISSNQPQHF
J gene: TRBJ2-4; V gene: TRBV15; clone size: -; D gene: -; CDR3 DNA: TGTGCCACCAGCAGTGCGGGGGCGCAAGCCAAAAACATTCAGTACTTC; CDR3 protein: CATSSAGAQAKNIQYF
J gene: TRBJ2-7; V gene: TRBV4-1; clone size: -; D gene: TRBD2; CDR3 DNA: TGCGCCAGCAGCCAGGGGCTAGCGGGGTTCTACGAGCAGTACTTC; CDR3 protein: CASSQGLAGFYEQYF
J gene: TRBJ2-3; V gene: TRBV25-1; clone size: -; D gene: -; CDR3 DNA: TGTGCCAGCGGGCAGAGCACAGATACGCAGTATTTT; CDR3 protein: CASGQSTDTQYF
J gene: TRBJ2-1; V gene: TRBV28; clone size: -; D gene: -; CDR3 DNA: TGTGCCAGCAGTTTTTTGTCAGGACAGTTCTTC; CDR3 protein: CASSFLSGQFF
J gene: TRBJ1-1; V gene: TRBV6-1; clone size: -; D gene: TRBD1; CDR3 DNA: TGTGCCAGCAGTATCCAGGGGGCAGGGACTGAAGCTTTCTTT; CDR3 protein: CASSIQGAGTEAFF
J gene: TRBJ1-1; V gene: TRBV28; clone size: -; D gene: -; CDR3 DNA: TGTGCCAGCAGTCCTAGGGGGGGGAGGTGGTACACTGAAGCTTTCTTT; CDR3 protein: CASSPRGGRWYTEAFF
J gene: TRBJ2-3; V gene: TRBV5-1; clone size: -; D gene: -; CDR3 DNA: TGCGCCAGCAGCTTGGGACTGCGGGGAGATACGCAGTATTTT; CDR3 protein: CASSLGLRGDTQYF
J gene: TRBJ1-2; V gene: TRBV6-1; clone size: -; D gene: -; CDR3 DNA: TGTGCCAGCAGTGACGGTAACTATGGCTACACCTTC; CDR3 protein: CASSDGNYGYTF
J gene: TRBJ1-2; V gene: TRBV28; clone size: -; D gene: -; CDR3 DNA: TGTGCCAGCCGTTGGGGGCTCGGGGGCTACACCTTC; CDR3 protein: CASRWGLGGYTF
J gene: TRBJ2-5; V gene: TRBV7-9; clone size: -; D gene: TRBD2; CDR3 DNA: TGTGCCAGCAGCCCCCTCGCCCTAGCGGGTGGAGAGACCCAGTACTTC; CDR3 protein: CASSPLALAGGETQYF
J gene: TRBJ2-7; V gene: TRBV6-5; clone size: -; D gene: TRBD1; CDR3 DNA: TGTGCCAGCAGTTACCCAGGGGGCTACGAGCAGTACTTC; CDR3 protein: CASSYPGGYEQYF
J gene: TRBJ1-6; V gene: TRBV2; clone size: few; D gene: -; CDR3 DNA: TGTGCCAGCAGCCCGTACGGACAGATCTATAATTCACCCCTCCACTTT; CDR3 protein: CASSPYGQIYNSPLHF
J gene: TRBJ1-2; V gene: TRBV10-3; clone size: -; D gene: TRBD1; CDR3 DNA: TGTGCCATCAGTGAGTCGAGACAGGGACAAGGCTACACCTTC; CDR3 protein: CAISESRQGQGYTF
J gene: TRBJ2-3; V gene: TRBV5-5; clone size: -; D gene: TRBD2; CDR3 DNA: TGTGCCAGCAGCGATCCGGGACTAGCGGGAGTGGGCGGCACAGATACGCAGTATTTT; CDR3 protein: CASSDPGLAGVGGTDTQYF
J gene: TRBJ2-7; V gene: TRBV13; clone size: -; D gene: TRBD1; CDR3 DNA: TGTGCCAGCAGAAGAACAGGGGGTTACGAGCAGTACTTC; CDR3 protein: CASRRTGGYEQYF
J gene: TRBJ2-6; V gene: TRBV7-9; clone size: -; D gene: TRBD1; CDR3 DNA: TGTGCCAGCAGCGTCCGGACAGGGGAATGGGCCAACGTCCTGACTTTC; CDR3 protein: CASSVRTGEWANVLTF
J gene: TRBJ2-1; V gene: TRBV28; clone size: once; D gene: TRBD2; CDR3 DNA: TGTGCCACTCGGTCTAGCGGGGGGGGAAATAATGAGTTCTTC; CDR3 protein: CATRSSGGGNNEFF
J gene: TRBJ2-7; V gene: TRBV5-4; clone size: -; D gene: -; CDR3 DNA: TGTGCCAGCAGCTTGGGGGACAACTCCTACGAGCAGTACTTC; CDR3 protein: CASSLGDNSYEQYF
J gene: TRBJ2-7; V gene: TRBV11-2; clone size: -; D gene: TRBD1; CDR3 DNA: TGTGCCAGCAGCTTAGGCCCCGGACAGGCCGGAGGCGAGCAGTACTTC; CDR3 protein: CASSLGPGQAGGEQYF
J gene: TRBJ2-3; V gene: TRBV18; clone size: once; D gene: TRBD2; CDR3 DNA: TGTGCCAGCTCACCACCAGGACTAGCGGGAGGCCGAATACGAAGCACAGATACGCAGTATTTT; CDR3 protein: CASSPPGLAGGRIRSTDTQYF
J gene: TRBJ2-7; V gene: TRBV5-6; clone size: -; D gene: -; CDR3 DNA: TGTGCCAGCAGCTTGGGTCCCCAGGAATACTACGAGCAGTACTTC; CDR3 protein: CASSLGPQEYYEQYF
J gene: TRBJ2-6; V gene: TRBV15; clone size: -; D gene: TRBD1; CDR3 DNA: TGTGCCACCAGCAGAGAAGGACAGGGAAATCCTGGGGCCAACGTCCTGACTTTC; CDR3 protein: CATSREGQGNPGANVLTF